These 30 T cell receptor beta chains were sequenced from one sample in a study of blood T cell repertoires in COVID-19. The method was immunoSEQ multiplex PCR; TCRdb's version includes in-frame clones alone and lacks a portion of them. This repertoire shows more than 40,000 clones, more than 75% found once; its top ten account for around a sixth. What was sequenced was peripheral blood. These receptor sequences come from a human donor in a cohort sampled during active COVID-19.

This chain connects TRBV18 to TRBJ2-7; TRBD1 aligns across 8 bases. The length of the CDR3 is 16 residues. Germline CDR1 reads KGHSH; CDR2 reads LQKENI. The V and J ends lost 1 base and 2 bases, in that order; junction bases with no gene match: 7. CDR3 region: CASSPLSTGAPYEQYF. The CDR3, as DNA: TGTGCCAGCTCACCACTATCGACAGGGGCGCCCTACGAGCAGTACTTC.

V and J are TRBV7-8 and TRBJ1-4; TRBD1 is a possible D gene (5 bases). The CDR3 covers 14 residues. Per germline, CDR1 SGHVS and CDR2 FQNEAQ. Between the trimmed V and J ends, which lost 5 bases and 3 bases, there was a span of 10 bases. The CDR3 nucleotides read TGTGCCAGCAGCGTCAGGGAGGCTAATGAAAAACTGTTTTTT. Amino acid sequence: CASSVREANEKLFF.

This clone was observed a few times. The chain links TRBV4-2 to TRBJ2-7, with D possibly being TRBD2 (6 bases). V lost 5 bases and J lost 3, with 17 bases in between. Germline loops: CDR1 LGHNA, CDR2 YNFKEQ. There are 15 residues in the CDR3. CDR3 region: CASSTSRENLYEQYF. CDR3 nucleotides: TGTGCCAGCAGCACCTCCCGGGAGAACCTCTACGAGCAGTACTTC.

The chain employs TRBV3-1 (or the pseudogene TRBV3-2) and TRBJ1-4, with 7 bases fitting TRBD1. CDR1 is LGHDT, CDR2 YNNKEL, per germline (reference sequence). Unmatched junction bases numbered 11, after V lost 5 bases and J lost 5 bases. CDR3 size: 16 residues. The CDR3 coding sequence is TGTGCCAGCAGCGCAAGATTCCAGGGGGAAAATGAAAAACTGTTTTTT. Residues: CASSARFQGENEKLFF.

This chain joins TRBV18 and TRBJ1-2, with 9 bases aligning to TRBD1. J was trimmed by 4 bases and V by 3 bases; bases with no gene match: 0. The CDR3 sequence is 13 residues long. CDR1 KGHSH and CDR2 LQKENI come from the germline V gene. For the CDR3, the DNA is TGTGCCAGCTCACCGGGACAGGGCTATGGCTACACCTTC. Encoded protein: CASSPGQGYGYTF.

The chain links TRBV10-2 to TRBJ2-7; 7 bases line up with TRBD2. The junction had 5 bases not matched to a gene; V was cut back by 3 bases and J by 3 bases. The CDR3 consists of 14 residues. Germline CDR1 is WSHSY and CDR2 is SAAADI. In DNA, the CDR3 is TGCGCCAGCAGTGAATCCGGGAGGCTCTACGAGCAGTACTTC. As protein: CASSESGRLYEQYF.

The V and J genes are TRBV27 and TRBJ2-5, with a weak D call TRBD2 (5 bases). The CDR3 is 14 amino acids. Looked up from germline, CDR1 is MNHEY and CDR2 is SMNVEV (reference sequence). V gave up 5 bases and J gave up 5 bases, with 15 bases separating them. CDR3 sequence (DNA): TGTGCCAGCAGTCCGAGGGCTACGGTGGAGACCCAGTACTTC. Translation: CASSPRATVETQYF.

The chain combines TRBV29-1 with TRBJ2-1; the match to TRBD2 covers 7 bases. Germline assignment: CDR1 SQVTM and CDR2 ANQGSEA. Trimming cost V 7 bases and J 3 bases; bases outside gene matches: 9. CDR3 length equals 14 residues. The CDR3 sequence: CSGTSSGLYNEQFF. The CDR3 DNA follows: TGCAGCGGGACTTCTAGCGGACTCTACAATGAGCAGTTCTTC.

The chain carries TRBV11-2 and TRBJ2-2, with 7 bases lining up with TRBD2. The trim removed 7 bases at V and 6 bases at J, leaving 11 bases unmatched. Germline V CDR1 and CDR2: SGHAT, FQNNGV. This CDR3 comprises 15 residues. Here the CDR3 DNA reads TGTGCCAGCAACGGTGGGGGAGGGCCTTCCGGGGAGCTGTTTTTT. It translates to CASNGGGGPSGELFF.

The V call is TRBV6-2 or TRBV6-3, the J call TRBJ1-6, with TRBD1 as a possible D gene (5 bases). Germline V gene lookup returns CDR1 MNHEY and CDR2 SVGEGT. This CDR3 spans 15 amino acids. Trimming shortened V by 6 bases and J by 4 bases, and 13 bases separated the two germline ends. The CDR3 here is CASSQTGVYNSPLHF. In DNA form, the CDR3 reads TGTGCCAGCAGCCAAACAGGAGTATATAATTCACCCCTCCACTTT.

The gene calls are TRBV27 and TRBJ1-2, with 7 bases that match TRBD1. Germline CDR1 reads MNHEY; CDR2 reads SMNVEV (reference sequence). This CDR3 has 15 residues. V lost 6 bases and J lost 6; bases outside the gene matches: 13. CDR3: CASRKPGQKSDGYTF. The CDR3 DNA sequence: TGTGCCAGCAGAAAGCCGGGACAGAAGTCGGATGGCTACACCTTC.

The chain is built from TRBV28 and TRBJ2-7; a weak D match, TRBD1 (6 bases). CDR3 length equals 13 residues. The germline V gene has CDR1 MDHEN and CDR2 SYDVKM. Trimming left V 2 bases short and J 5 bases short, with 10 bases between. The CDR3: CASSLPSGDEQYF. The CDR3 DNA is TGTGCCAGCAGTTTACCCTCAGGGGACGAGCAGTACTTC.

This rearrangement joins TRBV3-1 (or the pseudogene TRBV3-2) to TRBJ2-7; TRBD1 might be the D (5 bases). The V end was cut by 1 base, the J end by 0 bases, with 10 bases between. This CDR3 spans 15 amino acids. CDR1 is LGHDT and CDR2 is YNNKEL in the germline V gene (reference sequence). CDR3 nucleotide sequence: TGTGCCAGCAGCCAAGCAAGACAGAGCTCCTACGAGCAGTACTTC. Encoded protein: CASSQARQSSYEQYF.

CDR3 DNA: TGTGCCAGCAGTTCACCACAGGGGGCAGGTTTTACCACTGAAGCTTTCTTT. Protein: CASSSPQGAGFTTEAFF. The chain recombines TRBV27 with TRBJ1-1; 9 nucleotides match TRBD1. Trimming removed 4 bases from V and 4 bases from J; junction bases left unmatched: 13. Germline-derived CDR1 and CDR2 are MNHEY and SMNVEV (reference sequence). The CDR3 covers 17 residues.

The chain is built from TRBV7-9 and TRBJ2-7; maybe TRBD1 (5 bases). Per the germline V gene, CDR1 is SEHNR and CDR2 is FQNEAQ (reference sequence). V lost 6 bases to trimming and J lost 3 bases, with 6 bases between them. CDR3 length equals 11 residues. The DNA of the CDR3 is TGTGCCAGCAGACAGGACTACGAGCAGTACTTC. This sequence encodes CASRQDYEQYF.

The chain carries TRBV27 and TRBJ2-7; D is unresolved. V was cut by 0 bases and J by 0 bases, with 9 bases left in between. The CDR3 is 15 amino acids. Germline CDR1 MNHEY, CDR2 SMNVEV (reference sequence). Here the CDR3 DNA reads TGTGCCAGCAGTTTATCGAGGTCTTTCTCCTACGAGCAGTACTTC. This codes for CASSLSRSFSYEQYF.

The chain joins TRBV7-3 to TRBJ2-1, with 9 positions matching TRBD1. The germline CDR1 and CDR2 sequences are SGHTA and FQGTGA. J gave up 6 bases and V 6 bases, and 9 bases lay outside the gene matches. This CDR3 is built from 15 residues. This CDR3 reads CASSPGGQGRNEQFF. The CDR3 nucleotides are TGTGCCAGCAGTCCGGGGGGACAGGGCCGCAATGAGCAGTTCTTC.

The CDR3 spells CAISDLGGTGNQPQHF. DNA for the CDR3: TGTGCCATCAGTGATCTAGGGGGGACAGGCAATCAGCCCCAGCATTTT. This chain links TRBV10-3 with TRBJ1-5; 7 nucleotides align to TRBD1. Germline V gene data show CDR1 as ENHRY and CDR2 as SYGVKD. The ends lost 3 bases at V and 2 bases at J; junction bases unmatched: 7. The CDR3 covers 16 residues.

The rearrangement uses TRBV29-1 and TRBJ1-2; the D is unclear. This CDR3 contains 12 residues. CDR1 and CDR2 from the germline V gene are SQVTM and ANQGSEA. V was clipped by 0 bases and J by 2 bases, with 4 bases between them. The CDR3 loop is CSVEDANYGYTF. The CDR3 DNA reads TGCAGCGTTGAAGATGCGAACTATGGCTACACCTTC.

The chain has TRBV6-4 and TRBJ2-7; 11 bases are a match to TRBD2. The CDR3 runs to 14 residues. Germline CDR1 is MRHNA and CDR2 is SNTAGT. Trimming at V came to 5 bases and at J to 6 bases, leaving 6 bases not matched to a gene. CDR3 nucleotide sequence: TGTGCCAGCAGTAACCTAGCGGGAGGTGGCGAGCAGTACTTC. Translating it yields CASSNLAGGGEQYF.

In its sample, this clone was seen a few times. V gene TRBV9 combines with J gene TRBJ2-3, with TRBD2 as a possible D gene (5 bases). V gave up 4 bases and J gave up 0 bases, with 12 bases separating them. The CDR3 sequence is 15 residues long. CDR1 and CDR2 (germline): SGDLS, YYNGEE. The CDR3 DNA reads TGTGCCAGCAGCACACAGCGGACTAGCACAGATACGCAGTATTTT. Amino acid sequence: CASSTQRTSTDTQYF.

This clone occurred once. This chain connects TRBV25-1 to TRBJ1-4; the D gene is possibly TRBD1 (6 bases). Germline-derived CDR1 and CDR2 are MGHDK and SYGVNS. The length of the CDR3 is 15 residues. V was clipped by 2 bases and J by 7 bases, with 14 bases between them. The CDR3 sequence: CASSERGAEGEKLFF. The CDR3 nucleotides are TGTGCCAGCAGTGAACGGGGGGCGGAGGGTGAAAAACTGTTTTTT.

The V gene is TRBV6-2 or TRBV6-3, the J gene TRBJ1-2; D unresolved. The CDR3 has 12 amino acids. Germline V gene lookup returns CDR1 MNHEY and CDR2 SVGEGT. Trimming removed 6 bases from V and 8 bases from J, with 13 bases in between. CDR3 amino acids: CASSPGVGGYTF. CDR3 bases: TGTGCCAGCAGCCCCGGGGTGGGAGGCTACACCTTC.

The gene calls are TRBV28 and TRBJ1-4, with D possibly TRBD1 on 5 matching bases. Germline-derived CDR1 and CDR2 are MDHEN and SYDVKM. Deletions cut 4 bases from V and 0 bases from J, with 12 bases between. There are 16 residues in the CDR3. Here the CDR3 reads CASSSPGGATNEKLFF. The CDR3 region has the DNA TGTGCCAGCAGTTCCCCGGGGGGAGCAACTAATGAAAAACTGTTTTTT.

This rearrangement joins TRBV6-2 or TRBV6-3 to TRBJ2-6; D uncertain. Germline loops: CDR1 MNHEY, CDR2 SVGEGT. This CDR3 has 14 amino acids. With 2 bases removed from V and 11 bases from J, the gap between germline ends came to 13 bases. The DNA for the CDR3 is TGTGCCAGCAGTTACAGCACCTATTTCCACGTCCTGACTTTC. It codes for CASSYSTYFHVLTF.

The chain combines TRBV7-2 with TRBJ2-1; 11 bases agree with TRBD1. The CDR3 covers 14 residues. J lost 9 bases, V lost 4 bases, and 5 bases had no gene match. CDR1 is SGHTA and CDR2 is FQGNSA in the germline V gene. The CDR3 spells CASSSRTGGTEQFF. The CDR3 bases are TGTGCCAGCAGCTCGAGGACAGGGGGCACTGAGCAGTTCTTC.

The chain is built from TRBV7-8 and TRBJ2-2; 7 nucleotides align to TRBD2. The CDR3 loop spans 16 amino acids. V was clipped by 1 base and J by 6 bases; unmatched bases: 8. The germline V gene has CDR1 SGHVS and CDR2 FQNEAQ. CDR3 loop: CASSLGSGSGAGELFF. DNA for the CDR3: TGTGCCAGCAGCTTAGGGTCTGGGAGCGGGGCCGGGGAGCTGTTTTTT.

The J gene is TRBJ1-5, the V gene TRBV18; TRBD1 is a possible D gene (5 bases). Trimming left V 2 bases short and J 3 bases short, with 8 bases between. The germline gives CDR1 KGHSH, CDR2 LQKENI. This CDR3 spans 14 amino acids. In DNA form, the CDR3 reads TGTGCCAGCTCACCATCGGACACCAATCAGCCCCAGCATTTT. As protein: CASSPSDTNQPQHF.

This sequence joins TRBV19 and TRBJ1-6; D is perhaps TRBD1 (5 bases). Germline CDR1 is LNHDA and CDR2 is SQIVND (reference sequence). V was shortened by 6 bases and J by 7 bases, with 13 bases between the two germline ends. The length of the CDR3 is 14 residues. The chain's CDR3 is CASRSRDSNSPLHF. CDR3 sequence (DNA): TGTGCCAGTAGGTCCCGAGACAGCAATTCACCCCTCCACTTT.

The chain employs TRBV6-6 and TRBJ2-7; D remains unclear. Per the germline V gene, CDR1 is MNHNY and CDR2 is SVGAGI (reference sequence). Trimming took off 6 bases at V and 3 bases at J, with 12 bases between the two ends. This CDR3 has 13 residues. Written as DNA, the CDR3 is TGTGCCAGCAGCCCAACAGAGAGCTACGAGCAGTACTTC. Protein product: CASSPTESYEQYF.